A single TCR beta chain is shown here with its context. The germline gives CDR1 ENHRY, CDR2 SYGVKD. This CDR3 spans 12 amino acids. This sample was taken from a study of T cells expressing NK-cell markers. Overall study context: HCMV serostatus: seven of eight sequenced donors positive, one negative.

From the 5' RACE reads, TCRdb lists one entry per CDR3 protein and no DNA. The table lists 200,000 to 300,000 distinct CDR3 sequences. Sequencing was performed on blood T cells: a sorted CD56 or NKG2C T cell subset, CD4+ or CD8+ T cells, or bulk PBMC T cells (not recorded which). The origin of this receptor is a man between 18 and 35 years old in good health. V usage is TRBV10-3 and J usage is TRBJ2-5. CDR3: CAISDKLETQYF.